A single sample is the source of the 28 T cell receptor beta chains below, sequenced in a study of T cell repertoires in cytomegalovirus infection. Via MiXCR, TCRdb re-called the reads, giving one row per CDR3 protein. The data contain nearly 650,000 distinct CDR3 sequences, roughly 24% of them seen just once; the ten biggest clones take up 8%. The source material was CD8+ T cells from PBMCs. Receptors originate from a human donor in good health (CMV status not recorded). Some clones in this sample may be carry-over from other donors' samples.

V usage is TRBV2 and J usage is TRBJ2-3; possibly TRBD2 for D (6 bases). V lost 6 bases to trimming and J lost 5 bases, with 15 bases between them. The germline V gene has CDR1 SNHLY and CDR2 FYNNEI. The CDR3 length is 14 residues. This CDR3 reads CASRGTLMVDTQYF. CDR3 nucleotides: TGTGCCAGCAGGGGGACTCTTATGGTAGATACGCAGTATTTT.

This clonotype showed up many times. The V call is TRBV11-1, the J call TRBJ2-7; 9 bases are a match to TRBD1. The CDR3 spans 13 residues. The germline CDR1 and CDR2 sequences are SGHAT and FQDESV (reference sequence). Losses at the gene ends were 5 bases for V and 2 bases for J; bases not matched to a gene: 1. This CDR3 is CASSRQGAYEQYV. The CDR3 DNA is TGTGCCAGCAGCCGACAGGGGGCCTACGAGCAGTACGTC.

The chain couples TRBV12-5 to TRBJ1-5; D unclear. The DNA end lines up better with TRBJ2-3; the J call may be wrong. CDR3 length equals 14 residues. Germline V gene sequence: CDR1 LGHNT, CDR2 FRNRAP. The CDR3 bases are TGTGCTAGTGGTACACACCCTCTAGATCAGCCCCAGTATTTT. The encoded protein is CASGTHPLDQPQYF.

This clonotype was detected only a few times. The CDR3 is CASSLGPGEQYV. The CDR3 DNA follows: TGTGCCAGCAGCTTAGGACCGGGGGAGCAGTACGTC. This sequence joins TRBV7-9 and TRBJ2-7, with D perhaps matching TRBD2 (5 bases). Germline CDR1 reads SEHNR; CDR2 reads FQNEAQ (reference sequence). The CDR3 covers 12 residues. Trimming left V 1 base short and J 7 bases short, with 8 bases between.

The table lists this clonotype with a few counts. The gene calls are TRBV7-9 and TRBJ2-5, with TRBD2 matching 7 bases. J lost 5 bases, V lost 5 bases, and 11 bases had no gene match. Germline CDR1 is SEHNR and CDR2 is FQNEAQ (reference sequence). The CDR3 spans 15 residues. CDR3 region: CASSVRDYSEETQYF. The CDR3 DNA is TGTGCCAGCAGCGTCCGGGACTATAGCGAGGAGACCCAGTACTTC.

This clonotype was seen a few times. The chain uses TRBV6-2 or TRBV6-3 and TRBJ2-3, with 10 bases fitting TRBD1. CDR3 length: 14 amino acids. CDR1 and CDR2 (germline): MNHEY, SVGEGT. V gave up 7 bases and J gave up 2 bases; unmatched junction bases: 3. CDR3 nucleotides: TGTGCCAGCATGGGGACAGGGGCCACAGATACGCAGTATTTT. It translates to CASMGTGATDTQYF.

The V gene is TRBV13, the J gene TRBJ1-1; no definite D call. CDR1 is PRHDT and CDR2 is FYEKMQ in the germline V gene (reference sequence). The CDR3 spans 12 residues. Between the trimmed V and J ends, which lost 3 bases and 7 bases, there was a span of 9 bases. CDR3 sequence reads: CASSLQGVEAFF. In DNA, the CDR3 is TGTGCCAGCAGCTTGCAAGGAGTTGAAGCTTTCTTT.

The chain links TRBV5-5 to TRBJ2-2; the D gene is possibly TRBD1 (6 bases). Germline V gene sequence: CDR1 SGHKS, CDR2 YYEKEE (reference sequence). This CDR3 region has 16 residues. V lost 2 bases, J lost 5 bases, and 16 bases lay in between. CDR3 nucleotide sequence: TGTGCCAGCAGCTTTCCAGGGGTCGGGCTTACCGGGGAGCTGTTTTTT. Protein product: CASSFPGVGLTGELFF.

The chain carries TRBV25-1 and TRBJ2-1, with 10 positions matching TRBD1. V was clipped by 6 bases and J by 9 bases; unmatched bases: 8. The CDR3 covers 14 residues. Germline values: CDR1 MGHDK, CDR2 SYGVNS. CDR3 DNA sequence: TGTGCCAGCAGCAAGACCGACAGGGGGCGTGAGCAGTTCTTC. Protein product: CASSKTDRGREQFF.

This clonotype was picked up one time. This sequence may be a read error, since a much larger clone differs from it by one base. The genes are TRBV7-9 and TRBJ2-4; D possibly corresponds to TRBD2 (6 bases). Germline values: CDR1 SEHNR, CDR2 FQNEAQ (reference sequence). The CDR3 covers 17 residues. V shed 7 bases and J shed 3 bases, with 22 bases lying between them. CDR3 residues: CASNIGGRWDVKNIQYF. The CDR3 DNA is TGTGCCAGCAACATAGGAGGGCGCTGGGATGTCAAAAACATTCAGTACTTC.

In nucleotides, the CDR3 is TGCAGCGTTGAAACAGGGTCAGATTACGAGCAGTACTTC. This gives the protein CSVETGSDYEQYF. The V gene is TRBV29-1, the J gene TRBJ2-7; perhaps TRBD1 as D (6 bases). V was clipped by 2 bases and J by 4 bases, with 12 bases between them. The CDR3 extends over 13 amino acids. Looked up from germline, CDR1 is SQVTM and CDR2 is ANQGSEA.

Ten or more counts support this clonotype. The chain has TRBV7-2 and TRBJ2-7, with a tentative D call TRBD2 (5 bases). The CDR3 totals 17 residues. The V gene's germline CDR1 is SGHTA and CDR2 FQGNSA. V lost 5 bases and J lost 2, with 22 bases in between. CDR3 nucleotide sequence: TGTGCCAGCAGCCCTCGACGAGGGCCCTACCTTCCCTACGAGCAGTACTTC. This encodes CASSPRRGPYLPYEQYF.

This clonotype was found a few times. The rearrangement uses TRBV5-8 and TRBJ2-7, with D tentatively TRBD2 (5 bases). Germline V gene sequence: CDR1 SGHTS, CDR2 YDEGEE. This CDR3 is 14 amino acids long. The V end was cut by 4 bases, the J end by 2 bases, with 13 bases between. The CDR3 DNA reads TGTGCCAGCAGCATCCGACGGGAACCCTACGAGCAGTACGTC. Protein: CASSIRREPYEQYV.

There are a few counts of this clonotype. The CDR3 spells CASSRYSVSTDTQYF. CDR3 in DNA: TGTGCCAGCAGTCGGTATAGCGTCTCCACAGATACGCAGTATTTT. This chain connects TRBV7-9 to TRBJ2-3; D is perhaps TRBD2 (5 bases). The CDR3 consists of 15 residues. Trimming left V 6 bases short and J 2 bases short, with 15 bases between. Germline CDR1 SEHNR, CDR2 FQNEAQ (reference sequence).

This clonotype appeared many times. The V and J genes are TRBV7-8 and TRBJ2-5; D is unclear. Trimming left V 5 bases short and J 4 bases short, with 14 bases between. Germline CDR1 SGHVS, CDR2 FQNEAQ. CDR3 length equals 14 residues. As DNA, the CDR3 is TGTGCCAGCAGCCCCTCAGTCTCCCTAGAGACCCAGTACTTC. Amino acid sequence: CASSPSVSLETQYF. Using reference TRBV7-8 and TRBJ2-5 for the parts outside the CDR3, the full variable domain is GAGVSQSPRYKVAKRGQDVALRCDPISGHVSLFWYQQALGQGPEFLTYFQNEAQLDKSGLPSDRFFAERPEGSVSTLKIQRTQQEDSAVYLCASSPSVSLETQYFGPGTRLLVL.

This clonotype occurred a few times. The rearrangement links TRBV5-6 to TRBJ1-1, with 12 bases lining up with TRBD1. CDR3 length: 18 amino acids. CDR1 SGHDT and CDR2 YYEEEE come from the germline V gene. The V and J ends lost 1 base and 7 bases, in that order; junction bases with no gene match: 14. The CDR3 region is CASSLTAGTGGEWDEAFF. As DNA, the CDR3 is TGTGCCAGCAGCTTGACAGCCGGGACAGGGGGCGAGTGGGATGAAGCTTTCTTT.

V is TRBV4-1 and J is TRBJ2-7; D may match TRBD1 or TRBD2 (5 bases each). Germline values: CDR1 MGHRA, CDR2 YSYEKL. This CDR3 is 14 amino acids long. The ends were cut back, 5 bases at V and 2 bases at J, with 13 bases in the middle. The CDR3 spells CASSYRDGPYEQYF. Written as DNA, the CDR3 is TGCGCCAGCAGCTACCGGGACGGACCCTACGAGCAGTACTTC.

J is TRBJ2-5 and V is TRBV15; TRBD2 might be the D (6 bases). The V end lost 0 bases, the J end lost 5 bases, and 13 bases lay between the germline ends. The CDR3 runs to 15 residues. Germline CDR1 reads LNHNV; CDR2 reads YYDKDF (reference sequence). Here the CDR3 reads CATSRDGIGGETQYF. DNA of the CDR3: TGTGCCACCAGCAGAGATGGGATTGGAGGGGAGACCCAGTACTTC.

This clonotype appeared a few times. CDR3 in amino acids: CAIVDSPFTEAFF. CDR3 nucleotide sequence: TGTGCCATCGTAGACAGTCCTTTTACTGAAGCTTTCTTT. The V and J genes are TRBV28 and TRBJ1-1, with a possible D match to TRBD1 (5 bases). There are 13 residues in the CDR3. V was pared by 10 bases and J by 5 bases, with 17 bases between. The germline CDR1 and CDR2 sequences are MDHEN and SYDVKM.

The V call is TRBV18, the J call TRBJ2-2; TRBD1 matches at 9 bases. Trimming took 8 bases from V and 5 from J; bases not matched to a gene: 9. The CDR3 has 15 residues. Per germline, CDR1 KGHSH and CDR2 LQKENI. CDR3 DNA sequence: TGTGCCAGCCCGTCGGGACAGGGCCCAACCGGGGAGCTGTTTTTT. Its translation: CASPSGQGPTGELFF.

In nucleotides, the CDR3 is TGTGCCAGCAGTCCCCCCACACGGAAGAACACTGAAGCTTTCTTT. Amino acid sequence: CASSPPTRKNTEAFF. The chain has TRBV6-2 or TRBV6-3 and TRBJ1-1; no firm D call. Germline assignment: CDR1 MNHEY and CDR2 SVGEGT. This CDR3 has 15 amino acids. The ends were cut back, 5 bases at V and 1 base at J, with 14 bases in the middle.

The J gene is TRBJ2-1, the V gene TRBV3-1; D is uncertain. V was shortened by 0 bases and J by 1 base, with 16 bases between the two germline ends. The CDR3 covers 18 residues. CDR1 and CDR2 from the germline V gene are LGHDT and YNNKEL (reference sequence). The CDR3 sequence is CASSQDPRVPSSYNEQFF. In nucleotides, the CDR3 is TGTGCCAGCAGCCAAGATCCTCGCGTGCCCTCGTCCTACAATGAGCAGTTCTTC.

J is TRBJ2-2 and V is TRBV29-1; TRBD2 might be the D (5 bases). The CDR3 totals 15 residues. V lost 2 bases and J lost 6, with 16 bases in between. The germline CDR1 and CDR2 sequences are SQVTM and ANQGSEA. CDR3 sequence reads: CSVERAGWDSGELFF. The CDR3 DNA reads as TGCAGCGTTGAAAGGGCGGGTTGGGATTCCGGGGAGCTGTTTTTT.

The J gene is TRBJ2-3, the V gene TRBV12-3 or TRBV12-4; no clear D gene. This CDR3 is built from 18 residues. V was pared by 0 bases and J by 3 bases, with 19 bases between. The CDR3 nucleotides are TGTGCCAGCAGTTTAGCCTTTTCCCCGCAGGCCAGTACAGATACGCAGTATTTT. Amino acids: CASSLAFSPQASTDTQYF.

This clonotype came up a few times. The rearrangement joins TRBV20-1 to TRBJ2-2; 10 bases are shared with TRBD1. The CDR3 runs 14 residues. Trimming removed 6 bases from V and 5 bases from J; junction bases left unmatched: 6. CDR1 and CDR2 (germline): DFQATT, SNEGSKA (reference sequence). The DNA for the CDR3 is TGCAGTGCCCTGGGACAGGGGATAACCGGGGAGCTGTTTTTT. As protein: CSALGQGITGELFF.

The rearrangement joins TRBV7-4 to TRBJ2-5, with D maybe TRBD1 (5 bases). The ends were cut back, 0 bases at V and 9 bases at J, with 14 bases in the middle. The germline V gene has CDR1 SGHVT and CDR2 SQSDAQ. The CDR3 sequence is 14 residues long. As DNA, the CDR3 is TGTGCCAGCAGCTTAGCCGGTCAGGGTGAGGCCCAGTACTTC. Protein: CASSLAGQGEAQYF.

Details on this clonotype: This may be a read error: a much more frequent sequence differs by one nucleotide. The V gene is TRBV28, the J gene TRBJ2-7, with D perhaps matching TRBD1 or TRBD2 (5 bases each). CDR1 and CDR2 (germline): MDHEN, SYDVKM. CDR3 length: 12 amino acids. The CDR3 here is CAGSFRGVEQYF. The CDR3 DNA reads as TGTGCCGGCAGTTTTAGAGGGGTCGAGCAGTACTTC. The full variable domain, in which reference TRBV28 and TRBJ2-7 provide the parts outside the CDR3, is DVKVTQSSRYLVKRTGEKVFLECVQDMDHENMFWYRQDPGLGLRLIYFSYDVKMKEKGDIPEGYSVSREKKERFSLILESASTNQTSMYLCAGSFRGVEQYFGPGTRLTVT.

The rearrangement uses TRBV23-1 and TRBJ2-1; the D gene is possibly TRBD2 (6 bases). TRBV23-1 is an ORF for which the function is uncertain. The V and J ends lost 6 bases and 0 bases respectively, with 15 bases between them. This CDR3 region has 16 residues. In DNA form, the CDR3 reads TGCGCCAGCAGATACAGTAGCGGATCCTCCTACAATGAGCAGTTCTTC. Amino acid sequence: CASRYSSGSSYNEQFF.